This T cell receptor (beta chain) was sequenced during a study of T cell repertoires in cytomegalovirus infection (dated by TCRdb to between 2019 and 2020). Background for the entire study: Alongside well-studied HLA-B-restricted epitopes, the peptide stimulations were aimed at recently identified HLA-C-restricted CMV epitopes, whose presentation resists viral immunomodulation. The HLA type of each donor mattered for the analysis, because public TCR beta signatures pointed to carriage of CMV infection along with the matching HLA type. Results the study describes overall, beyond this receptor: Carriers of CMV infection plus the relevant HLA type were discriminated by the cumulative frequency of public TCR beta family members in the study cohort and in an independent roughly 340-donor cohort. In the ex vivo response, HLA-C-restricted CMV-specific TCR beta clonotypes were dominant, and in two of eight donors the single most frequent clonotype came from this HLA-C-restricted group.

The reads were generated on an Illumina HiSeq 1500. Starting from the raw public reads, TCRdb applied fastp trimming at Q25, assembled clones with MiXCR and retained in-frame beta chains. CDR3 protein sequences are deduplicated, and each keeps its most common genes and DNA. Present in this sample are under 200,000 distinct CDR3 sequences, approximately 21% of which were seen just once. Jointly, the top ten make up 25% of the sample. Reading the label with the study, this specimen's treatment or condition is: in vitro stimulation with specific CMV peptide epitopes to enrich CMV-specific T cells. A few counts support this clonotype. Its specific antigen is unknown. Base quality data are lacking; no much larger clone is found one base away. CDR1 and CDR2 are drawn from the germline V gene: SGHTA, FQGNSA. The CDR3 runs 15 amino acids, cysteine and phenylalanine included. Here the CDR3 DNA is all that survives: 45 bases in frame from base 1. V sheds 4 bases and J sheds 0 bases, leaving 12 bases between their ends.

The chain is encoded by TRBV7-2 joined to TRBJ1-1, with the D gene not clear enough to name. The sample was CD8+ T cells from cultured PBMCs, taken from culture after CMV antigen stimulation. The clonotype comes from a human donor in good health (CMV status not recorded). Some clones in this sample may be carry-over from other donors' samples. The DNA sequence follows: TGTGCCAGCAGCTCTGGAGCAACAGTGAACACTGAAGCTTTCTTT. Its coded protein is CASSSGATVNTEAFF.